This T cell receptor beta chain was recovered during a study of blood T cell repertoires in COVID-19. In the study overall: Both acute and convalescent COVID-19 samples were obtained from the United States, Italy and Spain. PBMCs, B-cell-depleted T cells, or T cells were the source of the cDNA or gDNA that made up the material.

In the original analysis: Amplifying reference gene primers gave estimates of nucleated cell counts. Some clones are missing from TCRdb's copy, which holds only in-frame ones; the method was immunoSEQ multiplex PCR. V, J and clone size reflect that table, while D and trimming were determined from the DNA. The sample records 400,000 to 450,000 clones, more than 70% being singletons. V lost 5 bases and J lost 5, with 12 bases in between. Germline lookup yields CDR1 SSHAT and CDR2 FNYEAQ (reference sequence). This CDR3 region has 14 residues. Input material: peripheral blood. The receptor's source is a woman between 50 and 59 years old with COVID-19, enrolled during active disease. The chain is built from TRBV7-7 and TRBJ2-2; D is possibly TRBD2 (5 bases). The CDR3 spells CASSPARDTGELFF. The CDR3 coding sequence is TGTGCCAGCAGCCCAGCCCGGGATACCGGGGAGCTGTTTTTT.